The 23 T cell receptor beta chains listed next were all sequenced from one sample in a study of cytomegalovirus exposure and HLA in healthy donors (dated by TCRdb to 2016 to 2017). Library preparation used the immunoSEQ multiplex PCR assay. TCRdb obtained this table from immuneACCESS and retained in-frame rearrangements with V and J assigned. These tables miss some clones; where compared with another copy, unresolved V genes account for less than half of the shortfall, and the remainder is unexplained. Within this sample are about 360,000 clones, with approximately 90% of them counted one time only. Approximately 0.8% of the sample belongs to the ten largest clones. Sample: PBMCs. These receptors all stem from a woman younger than 30 in good health and CMV-seronegative.

The genes are TRBV15 and TRBJ2-1; 10 bases line up with TRBD2. CDR3 length: 16 residues. With 2 bases clipped from V and 9 bases from J, the junction kept 10 bases outside the gene matches. Germline V gene lookup returns CDR1 LNHNV and CDR2 YYDKDF (reference sequence). The CDR3 here is CATSRSSGRADSEQFF. The CDR3 DNA reads TGTGCCACCAGCAGATCAAGCGGGAGGGCCGATAGTGAGCAGTTCTTC.

The chain recombines TRBV6-1 with TRBJ1-1; no clear D. The CDR3 spans 16 residues. Trimming removed 0 bases from V and 5 bases from J, with 16 bases in between. CDR1 and CDR2 (germline): MNHNS, SASEGT. CDR3 sequence reads: CASSEALRRGWTEAFF. The CDR3 DNA reads TGTGCCAGCAGTGAAGCGCTTCGGCGGGGTTGGACTGAAGCTTTCTTT.

The chain links TRBV29-1 to TRBJ1-1; 10 bases are a match to TRBD1. This CDR3 has 14 amino acids. Germline trimming cut 4 bases from V and 5 bases from J; bases unmatched to any gene: 7. Germline V gene sequence: CDR1 SQVTM, CDR2 ANQGSEA. DNA of the CDR3: TGCAGCGTTGCTCCTGGACAGGGGGTAACTGAAGCTTTCTTT. The encoded protein is CSVAPGQGVTEAFF.

This chain connects TRBV6-1 to TRBJ2-5; TRBD1 is a possible D gene (5 bases). CDR1 is MNHNS, CDR2 SASEGT, per germline. Trimming shortened V by 2 bases and J by 4 bases, and 17 bases separated the two germline ends. This CDR3 is built from 16 residues. This CDR3 is CASSERQSFTGETQYF. The CDR3 nucleotides are TGTGCCAGCAGTGAAAGACAGAGCTTCACAGGAGAGACCCAGTACTTC.

The rearrangement joins TRBV30 to TRBJ2-3; possibly TRBD1 for D (6 bases). The CDR3 consists of 14 residues. Germline values: CDR1 GTSNPN, CDR2 SVGIG (reference sequence). Trimming removed 5 bases from V and 6 bases from J, with 18 bases in between. Here the CDR3 DNA reads TGTGCCTGGGTGACAGGAACCATTGTCGATACGCAGTATTTT. This sequence encodes CAWVTGTIVDTQYF.

The chain carries TRBV27 and TRBJ2-7, with 8 bases matching TRBD1. Germline V gene sequence: CDR1 MNHEY, CDR2 SMNVEV (reference sequence). The V gene end was trimmed by 6 bases and the J gene end by 4 bases; junction bases not matched to a gene: 17. The CDR3 spans 17 residues. As DNA, the CDR3 is TGTGCCAGCAGCCTAAAGTGGAGTCTTACAGGGGGATACGAGCAGTACTTC. Translated: CASSLKWSLTGGYEQYF.

The table lists this clone with a count of one. The chain links TRBV2 to TRBJ2-5, with D possibly being TRBD2 (6 bases). Germline CDR1 reads SNHLY; CDR2 reads FYNNEI. This CDR3 has 17 residues. V was trimmed by 6 bases and J by 2 bases, leaving 22 bases between them. In nucleotides, the CDR3 is TGTGCCAGCAGGGACTATGGATTACGAGGGTTTCAAGAGACCCAGTACTTC. Protein sequence: CASRDYGLRGFQETQYF.

This chain links TRBV4-2 with TRBJ2-7; the match to TRBD2 covers 9 bases. The trim removed 5 bases at V and 0 bases at J, leaving 2 bases unmatched. Germline lookup yields CDR1 LGHNA and CDR2 YNFKEQ. This CDR3 has 14 residues. CDR3 bases: TGTGCCAGCAGCAGCGGGGGGCACTCCTACGAGCAGTACTTC. Amino acids: CASSSGGHSYEQYF.

J is TRBJ2-5 and V is TRBV2; 11 nucleotides match TRBD2. The CDR3 covers 16 residues. V was clipped by 6 bases and J by 5 bases; unmatched bases: 11. Germline V gene sequence: CDR1 SNHLY, CDR2 FYNNEI. The CDR3 DNA follows: TGTGCCAGCAGCTCTTCTAGCGGGGGGCTGGGGGAGACCCAGTACTTC. Protein: CASSSSSGGLGETQYF.

This clone was found once. The rearrangement joins TRBV5-6 to TRBJ2-7; possibly TRBD1 for D (6 bases). In germline, CDR1 is SGHDT, CDR2 YYEEEE. The CDR3 runs to 18 residues. Trimming cost V 0 bases and J 2 bases, with 21 bases left between them. The CDR3 loop reads CASSLGPFGTLDAYEQYF. CDR3 sequence (DNA): TGTGCCAGCAGCTTGGGGCCTTTCGGGACACTCGATGCCTACGAGCAGTACTTC.

This clone was counted a single time. This chain links TRBV10-3 with TRBJ2-2; 9 bases map to TRBD1. Germline trimming cut 2 bases from V and 4 bases from J; bases unmatched to any gene: 14. CDR3 size: 19 residues. Germline-derived CDR1 and CDR2 are ENHRY and SYGVKD. CDR3 region: CAISEPRTGALGPTGELFF. The CDR3 DNA is TGTGCCATCAGTGAGCCCCGGACAGGGGCCCTTGGGCCCACCGGGGAGCTGTTTTTT.

This chain connects TRBV6-5 to TRBJ1-2; TRBD1 aligns across 10 bases. This CDR3 is built from 13 residues. Losses at the gene ends were 8 bases for V and 7 bases for J; bases not matched to a gene: 7. The V gene's germline CDR1 is MNHEY and CDR2 SVGAGI. CDR3 sequence (DNA): TGTGCCAGCCATAAAAGGACAGGGGGTGGCTACACCTTC. Protein: CASHKRTGGGYTF.

The rearrangement uses TRBV29-1 and TRBJ2-7; perhaps TRBD1 as D (5 bases). Trimming took 1 base from V and 0 from J, leaving 10 bases between them. The CDR3 consists of 14 residues. Germline CDR1 reads SQVTM; CDR2 reads ANQGSEA. Here the CDR3 reads CSVEGGHNSYEQYF. Written as DNA, the CDR3 is TGCAGCGTTGAAGGAGGACACAACTCCTACGAGCAGTACTTC.

The V call is TRBV5-1, the J call TRBJ2-5; 10 bases are a match to TRBD2. Germline-derived CDR1 and CDR2 are SGHRS and YFSETQ. This CDR3 is built from 16 residues. Trimming at V came to 4 bases and at J to 0 bases, leaving 6 bases not matched to a gene. CDR3 sequence reads: CASSPGLAGDQETQYF. The CDR3 nucleotides read TGCGCCAGCAGCCCTGGTCTAGCGGGGGACCAAGAGACCCAGTACTTC.

The V call is TRBV6-6, the J call TRBJ2-3; D is possibly TRBD1 (5 bases). This CDR3 contains 13 residues. Germline V gene data show CDR1 as MNHNY and CDR2 as SVGAGI (reference sequence). V lost 8 bases and J lost 4, with 13 bases in between. CDR3 protein: CASGAIRADTQYF. CDR3 DNA sequence: TGTGCCAGCGGGGCCATAAGAGCAGATACGCAGTATTTT.

The chain uses TRBV2 and TRBJ2-1; 7 nucleotides align to TRBD1. CDR1 SNHLY and CDR2 FYNNEI come from the germline V gene. V trimming: 7 bases; J trimming: 0 bases; junction bases outside the gene matches: 6. This CDR3 comprises 15 residues. The CDR3 spells CASTEQGLSYNEQFF. The CDR3 DNA reads as TGTGCCAGCACCGAACAGGGGCTCTCCTACAATGAGCAGTTCTTC.

This clone was recorded once. The gene calls are TRBV6-1 and TRBJ1-3, with 8 nucleotides matching TRBD1. The V and J ends lost 4 bases and 3 bases, in that order; junction bases with no gene match: 2. Germline assignment: CDR1 MNHNS and CDR2 SASEGT. This CDR3 is 14 amino acids long. DNA of the CDR3: TGTGCCAGCAGTGTCGGACAGGGTGGAAACACCATATATTTT. Translation: CASSVGQGGNTIYF.

V is TRBV28 and J is TRBJ2-7; the match to TRBD1 covers 8 bases. CDR1 and CDR2 from the germline V gene are MDHEN and SYDVKM. CDR3 size: 16 residues. The J segment lost 0 bases and the V segment lost 3 bases, leaving 7 bases of the junction unmatched. The CDR3, as DNA: TGTGCCAGCAGTTTGACTCGGGACAGGTCCTCCTACGAGCAGTACTTC. It translates to CASSLTRDRSSYEQYF.

This clone turned up a few times. The chain carries TRBV5-1 and TRBJ2-7; 7 bases match TRBD1. This CDR3 is 13 amino acids long. Unmatched junction bases numbered 7, after V lost 7 bases and J lost 3 bases. CDR1 is SGHRS, CDR2 YFSETQ, per germline. The CDR3 here is CASGLTGIYEQYF. CDR3 in DNA: TGCGCCAGCGGATTGACAGGGATCTACGAGCAGTACTTC.

The V gene is TRBV7-6, the J gene TRBJ2-1; 9 bases agree with TRBD2. The CDR3 has 16 residues. V shed 5 bases and J 7 bases; nucleotides not matched to a gene: 12. Looked up from germline, CDR1 is SGHVS and CDR2 is FNYEAQ. CDR3 loop: CASSPDPGLAGNEQFF. The DNA for the CDR3 is TGTGCCAGCAGCCCGGACCCGGGACTAGCCGGGAATGAGCAGTTCTTC.

The chain employs TRBV5-4 and TRBJ2-1, with 10 bases aligning to TRBD2. CDR3 length: 17 amino acids. Germline V lookup: CDR1 SGHNT, CDR2 YYREEE (reference sequence). V dropped 4 bases and J dropped 0; count of bases not matched to a gene: 7. The CDR3 is CASSLASGRASYNEQFF. DNA of the CDR3: TGTGCCAGCAGCCTAGCGAGCGGGAGGGCCTCCTACAATGAGCAGTTCTTC.

The chain links TRBV28 to TRBJ1-1; weak D call: TRBD1 (5 bases). V dropped 11 bases and J dropped 2 bases, with 15 bases sitting between them. Germline CDR1 MDHEN, CDR2 SYDVKM. CDR3 length: 13 amino acids. The DNA for the CDR3 is TGTGCCTTTGGCCGGAGGGGTAACACTGAAGCTTTCTTT. It is translated as CAFGRRGNTEAFF.

The chain combines TRBV6-1 with TRBJ1-6; D possibly corresponds to TRBD1 (5 bases). Germline CDR1 and CDR2: MNHNS and SASEGT. The CDR3 consists of 20 residues. The V and J ends lost 3 bases and 9 bases respectively, with 30 bases between them. Here the CDR3 DNA reads TGTGCCAGCAGTGAGGCCCTACCGGGACGAGGAGGGGCCCTAGGTTCACCCCTCCACTTT. Protein: CASSEALPGRGGALGSPLHF.